The clone carrying this T cell receptor (beta chain) was detected only a few times. Germline loops: CDR1 SGDLS, CDR2 YYNGEE. The CDR3 has 12 amino acids. V shed 7 bases, J shed 1 base, and the junction held 2 bases outside the gene matches. Original analysis: Nucleated cell number was recorded as an estimate derived from reference gene primer amplification. This table comes from immunoSEQ multiplex PCR, and its TCRdb copy is limited to in-frame clones, with some not included. V, J and clone size are those of that table, while D and trimming were read from the DNA. Here the sample spans 80,000 to 95,000 clones, roughly 80% being singletons. These data are taken from a study of blood T cell repertoires in COVID-19. As for the study in general: Italy, Spain and the United States were the sources of the convalescent and acute COVID-19 samples. From T cells, B-cell-depleted T cells, or PBMCs came the material, which was cDNA or gDNA.

The clonotype comes from a woman aged 50 to 65 with acute or convalescent COVID-19. This chain connects TRBV9 to TRBJ2-7; 7 positions match TRBD2. Source material: peripheral blood. The CDR3 sequence is CASGRGSYEQYF. The CDR3 DNA follows: TGTGCCAGCGGGCGGGGGTCCTACGAGCAGTACTTC.